This T cell receptor (beta chain) originates from a study of CD8 T cells in Susac syndrome. With random hexamers, about 0.45 to 1 ug RNA was reverse transcribed. TCRdb re-derived calls from the immunoSEQ multiplex PCR reads in MiXCR, one entry per CDR3 protein. The sample lists more than 150,000 distinct CDR3 sequences; 95% were seen once. Between the trimmed V and J ends, which lost 6 bases and 4 bases, there was a span of 12 bases. This CDR3 spans 13 amino acids. Germline CDR1 is SNHLY and CDR2 is FYNNEI. V is TRBV2 and J is TRBJ1-2; D not resolved. This receptor was taken from a human donor with Susac syndrome. The specimen was CD8+ T cells from PBMCs. The CDR3 DNA reads as TGTGCCAGCAGGGGGAGGGAGGCCTATGGCTACACCTTC. It specifies CASRGREAYGYTF.